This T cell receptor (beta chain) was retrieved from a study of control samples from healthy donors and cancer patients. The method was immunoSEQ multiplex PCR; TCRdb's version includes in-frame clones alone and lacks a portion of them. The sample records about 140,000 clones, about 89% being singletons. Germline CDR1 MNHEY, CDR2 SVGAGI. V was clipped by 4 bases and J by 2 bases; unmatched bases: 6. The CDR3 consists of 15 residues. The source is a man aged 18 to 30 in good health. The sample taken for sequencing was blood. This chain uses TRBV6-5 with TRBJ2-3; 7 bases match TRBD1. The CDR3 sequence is CASSSYRGNTDTQYF. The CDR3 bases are TGTGCCAGCAGTTCCTACAGGGGAAACACAGATACGCAGTATTTT.